What follows is one T cell receptor (beta chain) and its context. Its specific antigen is unknown. Base qualities were left out, and no much larger clone turns up one base away. Receptor amplification or capture employed multiplex PCR. Sequencing relied on an Illumina HiSeq 4000. TCR beta libraries were built with iRepertoire HTBI primers and Arm-PCR amplification of CDR3 regions. Gel purification was performed on PCR products prior to sequencing. Turning to the authors' computational methods: Gene usage analysis of CDR3 amino acid clonotypes relied on the 62 TRBV and fewer than 15 TRBJ segments identified across samples. Filtered high-quality paired reads were merged into contigs using COPE and FqMerger. BLAST was used to align contigs to IMGT TRBV, TRBD and TRBJ reference genes, and CDR3 was defined according to IMGT. Clonotypes above 0.1% frequency were classified as highly expanded clones. Repertoire diversity was measured by Shannon entropy, and V-J evenness by the Gini coefficient. Clonotypes shared by more than one individual were considered public. TCRdb itself trimmed the public reads at Q25 with fastp, ran MiXCR and retained productive beta chains. Each entry merges the rows of one CDR3 protein and shows their most common DNA and genes. These V and J calls are TCRdb output, not the study's own analysis. The sample table lists 510,000 or so distinct CDR3 sequences, approximately 12% of them with a count of one. 7.5% to 9% of the sample is in the top ten clones.

Sequences LNHDA (CDR1) and SQIVND (CDR2) are obtained from the germline V gene (reference sequence). The CDR3, from cysteine to phenylalanine, totals 17 residues. Of the read, only the CDR3 DNA is kept; its 51 bases are in frame from base 1. At the junction V is shortened by 7 bases and J by 3 bases, with 19 bases in between. This sample is drawn from a study of regulatory T cells in long-lasting Graves disease (dated by TCRdb to about 2021). Looking at the study overall: Antithyroid drugs had been taken for less than 3 months by newly diagnosed Graves' disease patients. Peripheral blood TCR sequencing and RNA sequencing compared persistent Graves' disease patients with newly diagnosed Graves' disease patients. The study was registered as a clinical trial and conducted in China. A total of about 33 samples underwent TCR sequencing: roughly 13 from persistent and some 20 from newly diagnosed Graves' disease patients.

Study-level results and caveats: Compared with newly diagnosed patients, patients with persistent Graves' disease had lower TCR Shannon entropy and fewer highly expanded clones, which suggests clonal expansion. Only the TCR beta chain was sequenced and analyzed. Persistent patients shared more public clonotypes among themselves (more than 2,500) than newly diagnosed patients did (about 970). As a limitation, the authors acknowledged that the small sample size may reduce accuracy. The study examined only peripheral blood because the primary lesion, thyroid tissue, could not be accessed. Persistent disease showed preferential use of TRBV28, TRBJ1-2 and TRBJ2-5, whereas newly diagnosed disease favored TRBV20-1 and TRBJ2-1.

The sample's time point, from its label and the paper: newly diagnosed GD, antithyroid drugs for less than 3 months. For both TCR sequencing and RNA sequencing, RNA was extracted from PBMCs in TRIzol. The diagnosis of Graves' disease was made according to American Thyroid Association guidelines. Patients for the study were recruited at an endocrinology department in Xi'an, China. Each patient gave about 10 milliliters of peripheral blood, collected in an EDTA anticoagulant tube. Ficoll Paque Plus density gradient separation was used to isolate PBMCs, and no further T cell sorting was performed. An Agilent 2100 Bioanalyzer and agarose gel were used to check RNA quality, and a NanoDrop 2000 was used to measure RNA concentration. These data were also filed under a second study, of T cells in Graves' hyperthyroidism and ophthalmopathy. Taken from the second paper: A patient counted as having stable Graves' hyperthyroidism if no progression to ophthalmopathy occurred over 18 months of follow-up. The hyperthyroidism patients were between 18 and 65 years old and newly diagnosed, with a disease duration of less than 2 months. The study excluded patients with uncontrolled infections, other autoimmune diseases, pregnancy or lactation. Diagnoses were established on the basis of clinical symptoms, serum thyroxine and TRAb, thyroid ultrasound, and orbital computed tomography. The TCR CDR3 was subjected to a first round of RT-PCR using the HTBI primer set and the Qiagen OneStep RT-PCR kit. Most expanded thyroid clonotypes (frequency above 0.001) were also detected in blood, a finding suggesting that blood repertoires may reflect thyroid immune responses. Ophthalmopathy was separated from stable hyperthyroidism by a 13 V-J signature model, with about 88% sensitivity and 81% to 83% specificity obtained in cross-validation and 80%/75% obtained in testing. During validation, the model predicted progression to ophthalmopathy a median of roughly six months ahead of onset, with roughly 65% sensitivity and 72% to 85% specificity. TCR V-J signatures able to tell the groups apart were searched for in a discovery cohort of around 95 patients, of whom 40 to 45 had Graves' ophthalmopathy and 57 had stable Graves' hyperthyroidism. Prospective prediction of ophthalmopathy was tested in an independent validation cohort of 18 to 20 hyperthyroidism patients and approximately 17 patients who later progressed to ophthalmopathy. The approximately 98 discovery patients were randomly divided into training and test sets at a 7:3 ratio. Thyroid tissue and blood T-cell repertoires from about six Graves' hyperthyroidism patients were also compared in the study. Following sampling, methimazole starting at 30 mg daily was given to hyperthyroidism patients, and high-dose intravenous methylprednisolone was given to ophthalmopathy patients. The libraries were constructed in a second round of multiplex PCR and then size-selected and purified. Paired-end sequencing of the libraries was performed with 100 bp reads on an Illumina HiSeq2000. SOAPnuke was used to process the raw data, removing reads that contained adapters or uncalled bases, had a mean Phred below 15, or lacked an exact match to the constant primer or identifier. High-quality paired reads were merged using COPE v1.2.5, and each unique nucleotide sequence was defined as a clonotype. Clonotypes were aligned to IMGT TRBV, TRBD and TRBJ reference segments using MiTCR v1.1. The analysis was restricted to V-J combinations with a frequency above 0.0001, which together covered roughly 99% of the repertoires. A TCS score was defined as the ratio between F50 (clonal expansion) and ExV (chaos), using BLOSUM62-based TCRdist between CDR3 peptides within each V-J. Welch's t-statistics and random forest reduced 450 to 600 V-J features to roughly 13, which were used in a naive Bayes classifier (R e1071). No statistical method was used to set the sample size in advance, and investigators knew the group allocation. According to the paper, TCR Vbeta CDR3 sequencing was carried out on some 140 peripheral blood samples, which came from approximately 43 ophthalmopathy, around 75 hyperthyroidism and about 17 progressor patients.

The sequenced sample was peripheral blood mononuclear cells (PBMCs), obtained at new diagnosis, from a patient treated with antithyroid drugs. Recombination linked TRBV19 to TRBJ2-6; TRBD1 is a possible D gene, resting on 6 matching bases. The clonotype originates from a woman in her 30s with Graves disease. Donor details come from another sample of the same person, matched by shared clones. For the CDR3, the sequence is CASTEQTGLGGANVLTF. The nucleotide sequence reads TGTGCCAGTACCGAACAAACAGGGTTGGGTGGGGCCAACGTCCTGACTTTC.